These 24 T cell receptor beta chains originate from one sample sequenced in a study of T cells in Graves' hyperthyroidism and ophthalmopathy. TCR beta CDR3 regions were amplified from RNA transcripts. During a first-round RT-PCR of the TCR CDR3, the HTBI primer set was used. TCRdb ran MiXCR on the multiplex PCR reads and lists one entry per CDR3 protein. The data show more than 550,000 distinct CDR3 sequences, with about 19% seen just once and over 15% held by the top ten. The sequenced sample was blood. These receptors came from a woman aged 50 to 65 with Graves' hyperthyroidism that later progressed to Graves' ophthalmopathy.

At least ten counts were recorded for this clonotype. The chain links TRBV6-1 to TRBJ2-5; TRBD1 is a possible D gene (5 bases). CDR1 is MNHNS, CDR2 SASEGT, per germline. V lost 9 bases to trimming and J lost 5 bases, with 16 bases between them. This CDR3 has 13 residues. In DNA, the CDR3 is TGTGCCAGGGGGTTGCAGGGTTGGGAGACCCAGTACTTC. It encodes CARGLQGWETQYF.

This clonotype was recorded a few times. This chain joins TRBV7-8 and TRBJ2-1; 8 bases line up with TRBD1. CDR3 length: 16 amino acids. J gave up 8 bases and V 5 bases, and 14 bases lay outside the gene matches. Germline loops: CDR1 SGHVS, CDR2 FQNEAQ. The CDR3 coding sequence is TGTGCCAGCAGCGGGGGACAGGCGTATACTCTGGATGAGCAGTTCTTC. Translated: CASSGGQAYTLDEQFF.

In its sample, this clonotype was seen many times. CDR3 sequence (DNA): TGTGCCAGCAGTTCGGGACAGGGGGCGAGCACAGATACGCAGTATTTT. It specifies CASSSGQGASTDTQYF. V and J are TRBV12-3 or TRBV12-4 and TRBJ2-3, with 12 nucleotides matching TRBD1. CDR3 size: 16 residues. The ends lost 4 bases at V and 0 bases at J; junction bases unmatched: 2.

The genes are TRBV13 and TRBJ1-4; D might be TRBD1 (5 bases). CDR3 size: 16 residues. The germline V and J ends were trimmed by 5 bases and 6 bases, with 19 bases remaining between them. CDR1 and CDR2 from the germline V gene are PRHDT and FYEKMQ (reference sequence). CDR3 region: CASSEGAREFHEKLFF. In nucleotides, the CDR3 is TGTGCCAGCAGCGAAGGGGCTCGGGAGTTCCATGAAAAACTGTTTTTT.

The table lists this clonotype with many counts. One end of the junction does not line up with germline, which may come from a read error. The chain carries TRBV30 and TRBJ1-2; perhaps TRBD1 as D (5 bases). CDR3 length: 14 amino acids. CDR1 is GTSNPN, CDR2 SVGIG, per germline (reference sequence). In nucleotides, the CDR3 is TGTGCCTGGAGTGTACGTACAGGAAACTATAGCTACACCTTC. This encodes CAWSVRTGNYSYTF.

This clonotype has more than one count but fewer than ten. The genes are TRBV15 and TRBJ2-5, with 7 bases identical to TRBD2. Germline loops: CDR1 LNHNV, CDR2 YYDKDF (reference sequence). The CDR3 runs 14 residues. Unmatched junction bases numbered 5, after V lost 2 bases and J lost 5 bases. CDR3 DNA: TGTGCCACCAGCAGACTCGGGAGGCCGGAGACCCAGTACTTC. Protein sequence: CATSRLGRPETQYF.

V gene TRBV4-1 combines with J gene TRBJ1-5; D perhaps matches TRBD1 (6 bases). V was shortened by 8 bases and J by 3 bases, with 20 bases between the two germline ends. Germline values: CDR1 MGHRA, CDR2 YSYEKL. This CDR3 has 16 residues. The CDR3 DNA follows: TGCGCCAGCCCCGAGAGGGGGGTGGAGGTCAATCAGCCCCAGCATTTT. Translating gives CASPERGVEVNQPQHF.

This clonotype has ten or more counts. The DNA of the CDR3 is TGCAGTGCACCCAGGGCGGGGTCGCGCACCGGGGAGCTGTTTTTT. This codes for CSAPRAGSRTGELFF. The rearrangement joins TRBV20-1 to TRBJ2-2, with a weak D call TRBD2 (6 bases). Germline V gene data show CDR1 as DFQATT and CDR2 as SNEGSKA (reference sequence). Between the trimmed V and J ends, which lost 6 bases and 4 bases, there was a span of 18 bases. This CDR3 has 15 residues.

This clonotype has only a few counts. This chain uses TRBV11-3 with TRBJ2-2; 8 nucleotides align to TRBD2. The CDR3 loop spans 16 amino acids. The germline gives CDR1 SGHNT, CDR2 YENEEA. Losses at the gene ends were 0 bases for V and 3 bases for J; bases not matched to a gene: 3. CDR3: CASSLDGGADTGELFF. The CDR3 DNA reads as TGTGCCAGCAGCTTAGACGGGGGGGCCGACACCGGGGAGCTGTTTTTT.

J is TRBJ2-5 and V is TRBV10-3; D remains ambiguous. The CDR3 is made up of 14 amino acids. The V end lost 0 bases, the J end lost 0 bases, and 5 bases lay between the germline ends. Germline CDR1 and CDR2: ENHRY and SYGVKD. The CDR3 protein is CAISESRDQETQYF. DNA of the CDR3: TGTGCCATCAGTGAGTCCCGGGACCAAGAGACCCAGTACTTC.

This clonotype was detected a few times. The rearrangement joins TRBV19 to TRBJ1-5, with D possibly being TRBD1 (5 bases). The V end was cut by 4 bases, the J end by 11 bases, with 21 bases between. There are 15 residues in the CDR3. The germline V gene has CDR1 LNHDA and CDR2 SQIVND (reference sequence). This chain's CDR3 is CASSRHQTAHGAQHF. The CDR3 nucleotides are TGTGCCAGTAGTAGACATCAGACAGCCCATGGGGCCCAGCATTTT.

The chain uses TRBV20-1 and TRBJ1-5; D is undetermined. The V end lost 3 bases, the J end lost 6 bases, and 12 bases lay between the germline ends. The CDR3 sequence is 13 residues long. Germline CDR1 is DFQATT and CDR2 is SNEGSKA (reference sequence). In DNA form, the CDR3 reads TGCAGTGCTAGTACCGGGATAGGTCAGCCCCAGCATTTT. As protein: CSASTGIGQPQHF.

This clonotype was counted ten times or more. For the CDR3, the DNA is TGCAGTGCTAGGTCAGGGGGCAGGACCTCCTGGAACACTGAAGCTTTCTTT. Amino acids: CSARSGGRTSWNTEAFF. The chain combines TRBV20-1 with TRBJ1-1; 8 bases align to TRBD1. The V gene's germline CDR1 is DFQATT and CDR2 SNEGSKA (reference sequence). The V gene end was trimmed by 3 bases and the J gene end by 1 base; junction bases not matched to a gene: 13. This CDR3 comprises 17 residues.

With regard to this clonotype: Mismatch with germline at one junction end may stem from a read error. V gene TRBV7-7 combines with J gene TRBJ2-1; D possibly matches TRBD1 or TRBD2 (6 bases each). The CDR3 is 16 amino acids. Germline loops: CDR1 SSHAT, CDR2 FNYEAQ (reference sequence). This chain's CDR3 is CASSPRQEGDYNEQFF. As DNA, the CDR3 is TGTGCTAGCAGCCCCCGACAGGAGGGGGATTACAATGAGCAGTTCTTC. Based on the CDR3 plus reference TRBV7-7 and TRBJ2-1, the full variable domain is GAGVSQSPRYKVTKRGQDVTLRCDPISSHATLYWYQQALGQGPEFLTYFNYEAQPDKSGLPSDRFSAERPEGSISTLTIQRTEQRDSAMYRCASSPRQEGDYNEQFFGPGTRLTVL.

In this sample, this clonotype turned up a few times. This chain uses TRBV3-1 with TRBJ2-5, with D perhaps matching TRBD2 (5 bases). V lost 3 bases and J 5 bases, leaving 16 bases between the germline ends. CDR3 length: 15 amino acids. The germline CDR1 and CDR2 sequences are LGHDT and YNNKEL (reference sequence). CDR3 sequence reads: CASSQSGYAGETQYF. The CDR3 bases are TGTGCCAGCAGCCAGAGCGGCTACGCCGGGGAGACCCAGTACTTC.

Written as DNA, the CDR3 is TGCAGTGCTACAGGGATCGGGAATCAGCCCCAGCATTTT. It translates to CSATGIGNQPQHF. This chain connects TRBV20-1 to TRBJ1-5, with D perhaps matching TRBD1 (5 bases). Per germline, CDR1 DFQATT and CDR2 SNEGSKA (reference sequence). This CDR3 is built from 13 residues. Trimming stripped 4 bases from V and 4 bases from J, with 11 bases between.

This clonotype occurred many times. The chain recombines TRBV18 with TRBJ2-7; D is uncertain. The CDR3 consists of 11 residues. V was shortened by 3 bases and J by 6 bases, with 6 bases between the two germline ends. Germline lookup yields CDR1 KGHSH and CDR2 LQKENI. DNA for the CDR3: TGTGCCAGCTCACCTGAACTCGAGCAGTACTTC. It is translated as CASSPELEQYF. Full variable domain (rest looked up from reference TRBV18 and TRBJ2-7): NAGVMQNPRHLVRRRGQEARLRCSPMKGHSHVYWYRQLPEEGLKFMVYLQKENIIDESGMPKERFSAEFPKEGPSILRIQQVVRGDSAAYFCASSPELEQYFGPGTRLTVT.

This clonotype was counted at least ten times. The gene calls are TRBV5-1 and TRBJ1-1; D uncertain. The germline CDR1 and CDR2 sequences are SGHRS and YFSETQ. The CDR3 loop spans 12 amino acids. Trimming cost V 5 bases and J 1 base, with 6 bases left between them. The CDR3 DNA is TGCGCCAGCAGGACGGGGAACACTGAAGCTTTCTTT. Amino acid sequence: CASRTGNTEAFF.

In this sample, this clonotype turned up a few times. The V gene is TRBV10-3, the J gene TRBJ1-1; 7 bases agree with TRBD1. The germline gives CDR1 ENHRY, CDR2 SYGVKD. After removal of 6 bases from V and 6 bases from J, the junction contained 16 bases not matched to a gene. CDR3 length equals 16 residues. Here the CDR3 reads CAISDDRTGLPSEAFF. DNA for the CDR3: TGTGCCATCAGCGATGACAGGACAGGACTCCCCTCTGAAGCTTTCTTT.

V and J are TRBV20-1 and TRBJ2-2; the D is unclear. The V end was cut by 6 bases, the J end by 3 bases, with 8 bases between. This CDR3 has 12 residues. Germline assignment: CDR1 DFQATT and CDR2 SNEGSKA (reference sequence). DNA for the CDR3: TGCAGTGCCACCCCTGACACCGGGGAGCTGTTTTTT. Protein: CSATPDTGELFF.

This clonotype is medium-sized. J is TRBJ1-2 and V is TRBV11-2; no clear D gene. The V gene lost 0 bases and the J gene lost 2 bases, with 10 bases spanning the gap. This CDR3 contains 15 residues. Germline CDR1 is SGHAT and CDR2 is FQNNGV. The CDR3 DNA sequence: TGTGCCAGCAGCTTAGATCGGATCTCAAACTATGGCTACACCTTC. Protein: CASSLDRISNYGYTF.

This clonotype has just a few counts. The rearrangement joins TRBV30 to TRBJ2-5, with TRBD2 matching over 11 bases. J gave up 6 bases and V 2 bases, and 5 bases lay outside the gene matches. Germline V gene lookup returns CDR1 GTSNPN and CDR2 SVGIG (reference sequence). This CDR3 has 14 amino acids. In DNA, the CDR3 is TGTGCCTGGAGTTGGCTAGCGGGGGGCCAGACCCAGTACTTC. Its protein product is CAWSWLAGGQTQYF. Supplemented by reference TRBV30 and TRBJ2-5, the full variable domain reads SQTIHQWPATLVQPVGSPLSLECTVEGTSNPNLYWYRQAAGRGLQLLFYSVGIGQISSEVPQNLSASRPQDRQFILSSKKLLLSDSGFYLCAWSWLAGGQTQYFGPGTRLLVL.

The J gene is TRBJ2-7, the V gene TRBV3-1; 10 bases match TRBD2. This CDR3 spans 15 amino acids. Germline lookup yields CDR1 LGHDT and CDR2 YNNKEL (reference sequence). The trim removed 0 bases at V and 3 bases at J, leaving 2 bases unmatched. The CDR3 DNA reads TGTGCCAGCAGCCAAGATGCTAGCGGGGGCTACGAGCAGTACTTC. The encoded protein is CASSQDASGGYEQYF.

The CDR3 sequence is CASSVAGHLNTEAFF. CDR3 nucleotide sequence: TGTGCCAGCAGTGTGGCGGGACACCTGAACACTGAAGCTTTCTTT. This chain links TRBV27 with TRBJ1-1, with D maybe TRBD1 (6 bases). The V gene's germline CDR1 is MNHEY and CDR2 SMNVEV (reference sequence). The CDR3 length is 15 residues. Between the trimmed V and J ends, which lost 5 bases and 0 bases, there was a span of 13 bases.